Sequencing of this T cell receptor (beta chain) was carried out in a study of T-cell memory formation after mild COVID-19. Regarding the study as a whole: SARS-CoV-2 specificity was not confirmed for second-wave clones peaking on day 37. Pre-infection memory carried some responding clones, suggesting that cross-reactive memory joined. The CD4+ clones that contracted clustered mainly within CM and EM, and the CD8+ clones concentrated in EMRA.

The CDR3 spans 16 residues. Germline CDR1 is SEHNR and CDR2 is FQNEAQ (reference sequence). J was trimmed by 5 bases and V by 5 bases; bases with no gene match: 10. TCRdb independently ran MiXCR on the 5' RACE reads; one entry per CDR3 protein. The data show about 500,000 distinct CDR3 sequences, 20% seen once. There are many counts of this clonotype. Antigen unknown. The receptor was derived from an adult woman who had mild COVID-19 (a few samples of this study predate the infection). Cell type and time point are not known. The chain joins TRBV7-9 to TRBJ2-1; 9 nucleotides line up with TRBD2. The specimen sequenced was PBMCs or a T cell subset sorted from them (not recorded which). The CDR3 sequence: CASSTTVGTSNNEQFF. CDR3 DNA sequence: TGTGCCAGCAGCACAACAGTCGGGACTAGCAACAATGAGCAGTTCTTC.